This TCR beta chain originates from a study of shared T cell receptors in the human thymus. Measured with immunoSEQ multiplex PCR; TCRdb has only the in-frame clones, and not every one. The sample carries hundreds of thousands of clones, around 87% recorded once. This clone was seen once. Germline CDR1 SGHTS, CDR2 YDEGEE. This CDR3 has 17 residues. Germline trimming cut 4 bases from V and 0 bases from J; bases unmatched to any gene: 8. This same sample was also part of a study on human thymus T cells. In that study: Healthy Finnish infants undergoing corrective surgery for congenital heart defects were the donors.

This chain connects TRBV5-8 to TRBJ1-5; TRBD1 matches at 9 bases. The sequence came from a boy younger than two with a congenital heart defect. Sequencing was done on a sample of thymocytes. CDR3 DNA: TGTGCCAGCAGCCTTGGACAGGGGTCATATAGCAATCAGCCCCAGCATTTT. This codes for CASSLGQGSYSNQPQHF.